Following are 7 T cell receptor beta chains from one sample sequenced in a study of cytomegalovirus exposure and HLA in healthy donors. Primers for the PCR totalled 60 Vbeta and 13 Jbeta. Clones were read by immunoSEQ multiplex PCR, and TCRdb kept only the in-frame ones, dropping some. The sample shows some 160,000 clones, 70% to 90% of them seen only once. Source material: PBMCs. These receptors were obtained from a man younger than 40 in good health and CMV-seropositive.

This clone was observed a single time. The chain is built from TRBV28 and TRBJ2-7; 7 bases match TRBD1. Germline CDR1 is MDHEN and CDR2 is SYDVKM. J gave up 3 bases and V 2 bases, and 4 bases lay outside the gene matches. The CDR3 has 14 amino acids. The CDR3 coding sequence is TGTGCCAGCAGTTTAGTTGGACAGGTCTACGAGCAGTACTTC. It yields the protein CASSLVGQVYEQYF.

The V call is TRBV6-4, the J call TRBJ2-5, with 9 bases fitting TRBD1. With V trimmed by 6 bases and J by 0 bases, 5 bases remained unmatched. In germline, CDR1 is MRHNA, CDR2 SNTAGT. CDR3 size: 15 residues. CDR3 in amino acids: CASRPGQGHQETQYF. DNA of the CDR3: TGTGCCAGCAGACCGGGACAGGGACACCAAGAGACCCAGTACTTC.

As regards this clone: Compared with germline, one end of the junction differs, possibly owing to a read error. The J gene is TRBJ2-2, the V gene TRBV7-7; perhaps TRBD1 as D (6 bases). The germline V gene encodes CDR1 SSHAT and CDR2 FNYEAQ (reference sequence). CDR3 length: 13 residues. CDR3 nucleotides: TGTGCTAGCAGCCTACAGGGTTTTGGGGAGCTGTTTTTT. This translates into CASSLQGFGELFF.

DNA for the CDR3: TGTGCCAGCAGCCCCGACTACCACAATGAGCAGTTCTTC. It translates to CASSPDYHNEQFF. This sequence joins TRBV11-3 and TRBJ2-1, with D possibly being TRBD2 (5 bases). The V and J ends lost 5 bases and 5 bases respectively, with 10 bases between them. This CDR3 spans 13 amino acids. Looked up from germline, CDR1 is SGHNT and CDR2 is YENEEA.

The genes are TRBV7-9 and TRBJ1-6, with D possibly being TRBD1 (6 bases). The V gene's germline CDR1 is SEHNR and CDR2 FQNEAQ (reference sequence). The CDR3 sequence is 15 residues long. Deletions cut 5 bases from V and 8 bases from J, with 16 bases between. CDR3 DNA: TGTGCCAGCAGCGCGTCAGGGGCGTCGGATTCACCCCTCCACTTT. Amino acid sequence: CASSASGASDSPLHF.

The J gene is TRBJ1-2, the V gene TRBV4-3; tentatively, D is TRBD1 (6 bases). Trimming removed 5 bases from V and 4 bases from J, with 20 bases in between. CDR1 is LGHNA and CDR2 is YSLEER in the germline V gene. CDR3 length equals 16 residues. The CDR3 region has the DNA TGCGCCAGCAGCTATTGGGGGGGGGCGAAGATCTATGGCTACACCTTC. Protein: CASSYWGGAKIYGYTF.

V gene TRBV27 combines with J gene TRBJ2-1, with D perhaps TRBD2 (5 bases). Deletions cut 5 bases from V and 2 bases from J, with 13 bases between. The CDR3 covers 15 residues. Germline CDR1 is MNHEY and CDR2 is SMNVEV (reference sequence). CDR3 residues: CASSPDFLPYNEQFF. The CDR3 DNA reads TGTGCCAGCAGTCCGGACTTTCTACCCTACAATGAGCAGTTCTTC.